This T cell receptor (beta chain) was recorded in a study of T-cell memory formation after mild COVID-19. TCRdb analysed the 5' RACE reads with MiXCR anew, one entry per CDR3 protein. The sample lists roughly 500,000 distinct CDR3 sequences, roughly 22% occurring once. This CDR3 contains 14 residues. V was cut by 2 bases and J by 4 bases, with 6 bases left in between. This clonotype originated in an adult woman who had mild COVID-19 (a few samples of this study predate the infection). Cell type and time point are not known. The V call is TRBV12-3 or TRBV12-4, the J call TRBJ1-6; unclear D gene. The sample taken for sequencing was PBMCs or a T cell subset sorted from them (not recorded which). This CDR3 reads CASSLSTYNSPLHF. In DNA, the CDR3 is TGTGCCAGCAGTTTATCAACTTATAATTCACCCCTCCACTTT.